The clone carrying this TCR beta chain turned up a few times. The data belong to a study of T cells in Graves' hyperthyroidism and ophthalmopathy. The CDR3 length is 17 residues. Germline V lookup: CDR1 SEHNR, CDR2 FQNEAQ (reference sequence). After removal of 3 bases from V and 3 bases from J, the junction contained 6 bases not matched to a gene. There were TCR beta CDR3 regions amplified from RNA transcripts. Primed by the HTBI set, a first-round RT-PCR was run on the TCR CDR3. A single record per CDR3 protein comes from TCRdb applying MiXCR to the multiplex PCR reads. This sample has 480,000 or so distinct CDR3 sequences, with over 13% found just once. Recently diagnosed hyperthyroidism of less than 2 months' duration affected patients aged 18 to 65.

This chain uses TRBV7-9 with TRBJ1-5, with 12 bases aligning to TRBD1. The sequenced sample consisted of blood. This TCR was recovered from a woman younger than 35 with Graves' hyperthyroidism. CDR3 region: CASSLLGTGGINQPQHF. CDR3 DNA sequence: TGTGCCAGCAGCTTGCTCGGGACAGGGGGCATCAATCAGCCCCAGCATTTT.